This passage covers 15 T cell receptor beta chains from one sample sequenced in a study of neurological immune-mediated disorders. MiXCR, applied by TCRdb to the 5' RACE reads, yields one record per CDR3 protein. The sample gives 87,000 or so distinct CDR3 sequences, about 3.8% of which show up once; roughly 6% is in the top ten. Sequences were obtained from PBMCs. These receptors were obtained from a woman under 30 with multiple sclerosis.

This clonotype was picked up many times. V gene TRBV7-2 combines with J gene TRBJ2-5; 8 bases map to TRBD1. Germline CDR1 is SGHTA and CDR2 is FQGNSA. The ends lost 5 bases at V and 4 bases at J; junction bases unmatched: 6. This CDR3 comprises 14 residues. The CDR3 bases are TGTGCCAGCAGCCCCACAGGGGGGAGAGAGACCCAGTACTTC. It specifies CASSPTGGRETQYF. Drawing the rest from reference TRBV7-2 and TRBJ2-5, the complete variable domain is GAGVSQSPSNKVTEKGKDVELRCDPISGHTALYWYRQSLGQGLEFLIYFQGNSAPDKSGLPSDRFSAERTGGSVSTLTIQRTQQEDSAVYLCASSPTGGRETQYFGPGTRLLVL.

In this sample, this clonotype turned up many times. This chain joins TRBV20-1 and TRBJ2-1; 13 bases align to TRBD2. The V segment lost 2 bases and the J segment 5 bases; nucleotides outside the gene matches: 9. The CDR3 runs 17 residues. Germline CDR1 and CDR2: DFQATT and SNEGSKA (reference sequence). The CDR3 protein is CSARPRTSGGHHNEQFF. As DNA, the CDR3 is TGCAGTGCTAGACCCCGGACTAGCGGGGGACATCACAATGAGCAGTTCTTC.

This clonotype was found many times. The chain employs TRBV20-1 and TRBJ2-7, with 7 positions matching TRBD1. The CDR3 totals 13 residues. Trimming removed 5 bases from V and 3 bases from J; junction bases left unmatched: 7. Germline lookup yields CDR1 DFQATT and CDR2 SNEGSKA (reference sequence). CDR3 sequence reads: CSAPRQGNYEQYF. The DNA for the CDR3 is TGCAGTGCTCCCCGACAGGGAAACTACGAGCAGTACTTC.

This clonotype was seen ten or more times. The chain is built from TRBV10-3 and TRBJ1-3, with 8 bases fitting TRBD1. This CDR3 contains 15 residues. The germline V gene encodes CDR1 ENHRY and CDR2 SYGVKD. After removal of 4 bases from V and 4 bases from J, the junction contained 6 bases not matched to a gene. The CDR3 DNA reads TGTGCCATCAGTGGGACACAGGGGGAAGGAAACACCATATATTTT. Encoded protein: CAISGTQGEGNTIYF.

In its sample, this clonotype was seen many times. The gene calls are TRBV13 and TRBJ2-1; TRBD2 matches 9 bases. Trimming cost V 5 bases and J 5 bases; bases outside gene matches: 4. Germline V gene sequence: CDR1 PRHDT, CDR2 FYEKMQ (reference sequence). This CDR3 comprises 14 residues. Here the CDR3 DNA reads TGTGCCAGCAGCCCGGGACTAGCTGACAATGAGCAGTTCTTC. Translating it yields CASSPGLADNEQFF.

This clonotype was seen repeatedly, ten times or more. The chain is built from TRBV10-3 and TRBJ1-1; D not resolved. Between the trimmed V and J ends, which lost 6 bases and 1 base, there was a span of 6 bases. Per germline, CDR1 ENHRY and CDR2 SYGVKD. The CDR3 runs to 12 residues. CDR3 in amino acids: CAIRRPNTEAFF. For the CDR3, the DNA is TGTGCCATCAGGCGACCGAACACTGAAGCTTTCTTT.

The sample holds many counts of this clonotype. The chain is built from TRBV7-2 and TRBJ2-7; D is uncertain. CDR3 length equals 11 residues. Germline V CDR1 and CDR2: SGHTA, FQGNSA. V lost 5 bases to trimming and J lost 4 bases, with 6 bases between them. The CDR3 protein is CASSQQYEQYF. The CDR3 bases are TGTGCCAGCAGCCAGCAGTACGAGCAGTACTTC. The whole variable domain, remainder taken from reference TRBV7-2 and TRBJ2-7, is GAGVSQSPSNKVTEKGKDVELRCDPISGHTALYWYRQSLGQGLEFLIYFQGNSAPDKSGLPSDRFSAERTGGSVSTLTIQRTQQEDSAVYLCASSQQYEQYFGPGTRLTVT.

In its sample, this clonotype was seen many times. The chain combines TRBV27 with TRBJ2-5; no definite D call. V lost 2 bases, J lost 5 bases, and 9 bases lay in between. CDR3 length equals 13 residues. The germline V gene has CDR1 MNHEY and CDR2 SMNVEV (reference sequence). The CDR3 loop reads CASSLRRGETQYF. The CDR3 DNA reads TGTGCCAGCAGTTTAAGGCGTGGCGAGACCCAGTACTTC.

At least ten counts were recorded for this clonotype. The chain recombines TRBV20-1 with TRBJ2-5; D is uncertain. Per germline, CDR1 DFQATT and CDR2 SNEGSKA (reference sequence). V was clipped by 4 bases and J by 4 bases, with 13 bases between them. The CDR3 covers 13 residues. The CDR3 region is CSATPRFRETQYF. CDR3 DNA sequence: TGCAGTGCTACACCCCGATTTAGAGAGACCCAGTACTTC.

This clonotype was observed a handful of times. J is TRBJ2-5 and V is TRBV3-1; 10 nucleotides match TRBD2. The CDR3 spans 16 residues. Germline V gives CDR1 LGHDT, CDR2 YNNKEL (reference sequence). The V gene end was trimmed by 1 base and the J gene end by 3 bases; junction bases not matched to a gene: 5. In nucleotides, the CDR3 is TGTGCCAGCAGCCAAGGGCTAGCGGGAGTTGAAGAGACCCAGTACTTC. Its protein is CASSQGLAGVEETQYF.

This clonotype showed up many times. The chain joins TRBV11-2 to TRBJ1-3; D unclear. This CDR3 comprises 15 residues. V shed 0 bases and J shed 0 bases, with 6 bases lying between them. Germline lookup yields CDR1 SGHAT and CDR2 FQNNGV. The CDR3 coding sequence is TGTGCCAGCAGCTTAGACCAGAGCTCTGGAAACACCATATATTTT. Protein sequence: CASSLDQSSGNTIYF.

This clonotype was detected ten times or more. V is TRBV6-6 and J is TRBJ2-5, with TRBD2 identical over 9 bases. Looked up from germline, CDR1 is MNHNY and CDR2 is SVGAGI (reference sequence). V trimming: 4 bases; J trimming: 5 bases; junction bases outside the gene matches: 5. This CDR3 has 14 residues. The CDR3 DNA reads TGTGCCAGCAGTTCCCATAGCGGGGGTGAGACCCAGTACTTC. Protein product: CASSSHSGGETQYF.

There are many counts of this clonotype. The V gene is TRBV9, the J gene TRBJ1-1; 7 positions match TRBD1. The CDR3 extends over 14 amino acids. CDR1 SGDLS and CDR2 YYNGEE come from the germline V gene. Trimming removed 2 bases from V and 6 bases from J; junction bases left unmatched: 7. The CDR3 sequence: CASSVTGARAEAFF. CDR3 bases: TGTGCCAGCAGCGTCACAGGGGCGCGGGCTGAAGCTTTCTTT.

This clonotype was seen many times. The chain's CDR3 is CASSFRTSDGYTF. The DNA of the CDR3 is TGTGCCAGCAGTTTTCGGACGTCGGATGGCTACACCTTC. The V and J genes are TRBV28 and TRBJ1-2; no reliable D call. Germline V gene data show CDR1 as MDHEN and CDR2 as SYDVKM. The CDR3 sequence is 13 residues long. The V and J ends lost 3 bases and 6 bases respectively, with 11 bases between them.

There are many counts of this clonotype. The rearrangement links TRBV10-3 to TRBJ2-7; 7 nucleotides agree with TRBD1. The CDR3 consists of 11 residues. Unmatched junction bases numbered 5, after V lost 8 bases and J lost 7 bases. Germline CDR1 is ENHRY and CDR2 is SYGVKD. CDR3 sequence: CAIGRGREQYF. Written as DNA, the CDR3 is TGTGCCATCGGAAGGGGGCGGGAGCAGTACTTC.